Here is one TCR beta chain with its context. This specimen belongs to a study of T cell changes during pregnancy in multiple sclerosis. Germline V lookup: CDR1 SGHAT, CDR2 FQNNGV. J was trimmed by 2 bases and V by 7 bases; bases with no gene match: 5. This CDR3 comprises 15 residues. Data came from immunoSEQ multiplex PCR; TCRdb stores just in-frame clones and leaves some out. The sample shows 95,000 to 110,000 clones, 85% to 95% of them seen only once. Source: peripheral blood, taken in the third trimester of pregnancy. The source of this sequence is a female donor in good health, enrolled as a control in a pregnancy study. The gene calls are TRBV11-2 and TRBJ2-6, with TRBD1 matching 7 bases. The CDR3, as DNA: TGTGCCAGCACCCGACAGGGCACTGGGGCCAACGTCCTGACTTTC. Encoded protein: CASTRQGTGANVLTF.